This T cell receptor (beta chain) was documented in a study of early T cells in non-severe SARS-CoV-2 infection. General study results and limits: Sequences matched to VDJdb favored anti-spike CD8 responses, while private and CD4 specificities were missed.

The ends were cut back, 3 bases at V and 3 bases at J, with 26 bases in the middle. The CDR3 loop spans 19 amino acids. CDR1 MNHEY and CDR2 SMNVEV come from the germline V gene (reference sequence). Each CDR3 protein gets one entry after TCRdb re-called the 5' RACE reads with MiXCR. The sample contains about 66,000 distinct CDR3 sequences, 13% of which appear only once. This clonotype has a count of ten or more. Antigen specificity is unknown. The TCR sequence derives from an adult who was a healthcare worker with PCR-confirmed SARS-CoV-2 infection or an uninfected control (not recorded which). The chain links TRBV27 to TRBJ1-1, with a tentative D call TRBD1 (5 bases). The sample was whole blood. CDR3 nucleotide sequence: TGTGCCAGCAGTTTTAGGGACCCTCCGGTTCATCTCACTCACACTGAAGCTTTCTTT. Its protein product is CASSFRDPPVHLTHTEAFF.